These T cell receptor beta chains were read from a single sample in a study of Ad26.COV2.S vaccination and SARS-CoV-2 variants. Libraries were prepared by immunoSEQ multiplex PCR; TCRdb keeps only in-frame clonotypes and omits some of them. The sample has about 94,000 clones, approximately 77% seen once; the top ten hold about 15%. Here the sequenced sample was peripheral blood, taken after recovery from COVID-19. The receptors stem from a human donor who had recovered from COVID-19. Both conserved end residues are part of each CDR3. D genes are given only for firm matches. Rows may omit the clone size; those that give it use once, few, many or a size class.

once	TRBD1	TRBV27	TRBJ1-3	CASSSKGAQGNTIYF	TGTGCCAGCAGTTCGAAGGGGGCGCAAGGAAACACCATATATTTT
once	NA	TRBV19	TRBJ1-1	CASSRTGSKDTEAFF	TGTGCCAGTAGTAGGACCGGGTCTAAGGACACTGAAGCTTTCTTT
NA	TRBD1	TRBV7-9	TRBJ2-7	CASSTNHRGPPDWKQYF	TGTGCCAGCAGCACAAATCACAGGGGTCCACCTGACTGGAAGCAGTACTTC
NA	TRBD2	TRBV7-9	TRBJ2-2	CASSTGTSGSGELFF	TGTGCCAGCAGCACCGGGACTAGCGGGTCCGGGGAGCTGTTTTTT
NA	TRBD1	TRBV20-1	TRBJ2-7	CSATDGRDRESYEQYF	TGCAGTGCTACTGACGGCCGGGACAGGGAGTCCTACGAGCAGTACTTC
NA	TRBD1	TRBV6-2/TRBV6-3	TRBJ1-1	CASSYPRQGGGMNTEAFF	TGTGCCAGCAGTTACCCAAGACAGGGGGGCGGTATGAACACTGAAGCTTTCTTT
NA	TRBD1	TRBV27	TRBJ1-4	CASSPGQGREKLFF	TGTGCCAGCAGCCCGGGACAGGGACGAGAAAAACTGTTTTTT
NA	NA	TRBV13	TRBJ2-1	CASSFAGGTTNEQFF	TGTGCCAGCAGCTTCGCCGGCGGGACAACAAATGAGCAGTTCTTC
NA	TRBD1	TRBV4-2	TRBJ1-2	CASSQHGQGEDYGYTF	TGTGCCAGCAGCCAACACGGACAGGGAGAGGACTATGGCTACACCTTC
NA	TRBD1	TRBV9	TRBJ1-6	CASSETGDFYNSPLHF	TGTGCCAGCAGCGAGACAGGGGACTTTTATAATTCACCCCTCCACTTT
NA	NA	TRBV19	TRBJ1-1	CASGVWGGTEAFF	TGTGCCAGTGGAGTATGGGGGGGCACTGAAGCTTTCTTT
NA	TRBD2	TRBV2	TRBJ2-7	CASSLDHPLAVSYEQYF	TGTGCCAGCAGCCTCGACCATCCACTAGCGGTTTCCTACGAGCAGTACTTC
NA	TRBD2	TRBV19	TRBJ2-7	CASSTAGGIGYEQYF	TGTGCCAGTAGTACGGCGGGAGGCATCGGTTACGAGCAGTACTTC
once	NA	TRBV28	TRBJ1-1	CASSLEGPFMNTEAFF	TGTGCCAGCAGTTTGGAAGGACCTTTCATGAACACTGAAGCTTTCTTT
NA	NA	TRBV14	TRBJ1-1	CASSPLVSLGSTEAFF	TGTGCCAGCAGCCCGTTAGTTTCTCTGGGGAGCACTGAAGCTTTCTTT
NA	NA	TRBV10-3	TRBJ1-1	CAISDEGRADTEAFF	TGTGCCATCAGTGACGAAGGTAGGGCCGACACTGAAGCTTTCTTT
NA	NA	TRBV7-2	TRBJ2-1	CASRESGVYEQFF	TGTGCCAGCAGGGAGTCAGGGGTTTATGAGCAGTTCTTC
NA	TRBD1	TRBV28	TRBJ2-3	CASSLDRGTDTQYF	TGTGCCAGCAGTTTGGACAGGGGGACAGATACGCAGTATTTT